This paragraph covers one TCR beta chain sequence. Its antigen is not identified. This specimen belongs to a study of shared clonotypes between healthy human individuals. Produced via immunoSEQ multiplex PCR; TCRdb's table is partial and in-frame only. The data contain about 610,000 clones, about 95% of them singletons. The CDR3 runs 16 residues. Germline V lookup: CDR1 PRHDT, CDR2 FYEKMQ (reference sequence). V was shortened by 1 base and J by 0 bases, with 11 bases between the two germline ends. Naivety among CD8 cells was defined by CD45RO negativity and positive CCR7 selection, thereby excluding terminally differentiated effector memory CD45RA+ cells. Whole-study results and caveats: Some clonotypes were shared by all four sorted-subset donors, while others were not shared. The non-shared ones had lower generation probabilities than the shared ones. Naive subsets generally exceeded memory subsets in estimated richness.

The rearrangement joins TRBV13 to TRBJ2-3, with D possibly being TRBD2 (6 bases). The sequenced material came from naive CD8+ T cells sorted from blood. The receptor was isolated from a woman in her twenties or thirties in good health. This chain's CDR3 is CASSLALSGSTDTQYF. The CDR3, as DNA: TGTGCCAGCAGCTTAGCTCTTAGCGGAAGCACAGATACGCAGTATTTT.